This TCR beta chain was found in a study of blood T cell repertoires in COVID-19. Looking at the study overall: Sources were T cells, B-cell-depleted T cells, or PBMCs; the material itself was cDNA or gDNA.

This CDR3 region has 14 residues. Between the trimmed V and J ends, which lost 6 bases and 7 bases, there was a span of 16 bases. Germline lookup yields CDR1 MDHEN and CDR2 SYDVKM. In the authors' workflow: Using reference gene primer amplification, nucleated cell counts were estimated. Clones were read by immunoSEQ multiplex PCR, and TCRdb kept only the in-frame ones, dropping some. V and J calls plus clone size are reproduced from that table; the DNA served to infer D and trimming. This sample has approximately 31,000 clones, with about nine tenths found just once. The chain combines TRBV28 with TRBJ1-5; D might be TRBD1 (5 bases). This receptor was obtained from a man aged 60-69 years with acute or convalescent COVID-19. The sample taken for sequencing was peripheral blood. The CDR3 sequence is CASRGPNRIQPQHF. In DNA form, the CDR3 reads TGTGCCAGCAGGGGGCCTAACCGGATCCAGCCCCAGCATTTT.